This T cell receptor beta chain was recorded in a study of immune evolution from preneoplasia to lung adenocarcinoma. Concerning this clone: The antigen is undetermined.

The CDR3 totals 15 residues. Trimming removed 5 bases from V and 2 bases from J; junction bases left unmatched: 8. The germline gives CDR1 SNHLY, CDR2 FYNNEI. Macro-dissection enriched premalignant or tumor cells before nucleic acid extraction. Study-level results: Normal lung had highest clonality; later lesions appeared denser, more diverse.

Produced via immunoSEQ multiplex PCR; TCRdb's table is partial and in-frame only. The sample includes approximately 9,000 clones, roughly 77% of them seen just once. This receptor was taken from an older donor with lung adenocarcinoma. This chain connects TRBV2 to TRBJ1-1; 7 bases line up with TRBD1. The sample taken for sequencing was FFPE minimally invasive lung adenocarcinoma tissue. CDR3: CASSLRTGTNTEAFF. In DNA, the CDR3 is TGTGCCAGCAGTCTGCGGACAGGAACTAACACTGAAGCTTTCTTT.